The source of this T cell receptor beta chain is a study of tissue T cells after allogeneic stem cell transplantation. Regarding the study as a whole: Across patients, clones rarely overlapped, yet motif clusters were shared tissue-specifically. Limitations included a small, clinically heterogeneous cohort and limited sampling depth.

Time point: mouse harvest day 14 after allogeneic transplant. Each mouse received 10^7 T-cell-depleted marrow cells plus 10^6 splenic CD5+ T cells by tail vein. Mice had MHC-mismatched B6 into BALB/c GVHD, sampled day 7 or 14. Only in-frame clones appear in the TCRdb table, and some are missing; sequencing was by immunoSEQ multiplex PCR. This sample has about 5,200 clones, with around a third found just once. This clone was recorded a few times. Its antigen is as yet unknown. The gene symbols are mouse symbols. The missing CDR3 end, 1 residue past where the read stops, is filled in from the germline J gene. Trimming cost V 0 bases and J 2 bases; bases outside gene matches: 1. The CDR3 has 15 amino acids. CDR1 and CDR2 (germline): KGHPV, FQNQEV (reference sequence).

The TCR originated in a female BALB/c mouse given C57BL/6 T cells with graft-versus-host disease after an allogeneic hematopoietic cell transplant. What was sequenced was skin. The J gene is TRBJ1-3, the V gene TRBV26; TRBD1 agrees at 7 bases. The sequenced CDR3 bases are TGTGCCAGCAGTCTGTCAGGGGGCGCTGGAAATACGCTCTAT. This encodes CASSLSGGAGNTLY. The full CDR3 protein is CASSLSGGAGNTLYF.